This T cell receptor (beta chain) was sequenced for a study of T cells in Graves' hyperthyroidism and ophthalmopathy. As for the study in general: Peripheral blood was secured at the point of initial diagnosis, before any treatment.

Disease duration under 2 months; hyperthyroidism patients were aged 18 to 65. The CDR3 has 17 residues. CDR1 is SGHAT, CDR2 FQNNGV, per germline. The V gene end was trimmed by 5 bases and the J gene end by 7 bases; junction bases not matched to a gene: 11. Amplified TCR beta CDR3 regions derived from RNA transcripts. Primed by the HTBI set, a first-round RT-PCR was run on the TCR CDR3. TCRdb recomputed calls from the multiplex PCR reads with MiXCR, one row per CDR3 protein. Among about 420,000 distinct CDR3 sequences listed, 15% to 18% were seen once. Input material: blood. The receptor was isolated from a woman younger than 35 with Graves' hyperthyroidism. The gene calls are TRBV11-2 and TRBJ2-1; 13 bases fit TRBD2. The CDR3 nucleotides read TGTGCCAGCAGCCTCACCGTACTAGCGGGGGGGCTGAATGAGCAGTTCTTC. It codes for CASSLTVLAGGLNEQFF.